Sequencing of this TCR beta chain was carried out in a study of blood T cell repertoires in COVID-19. Germline V CDR1 and CDR2: SGHRS, YFSETQ. V shed 5 bases and J 6 bases; nucleotides not matched to a gene: 9. The CDR3 has 15 residues. Profiled with immunoSEQ multiplex PCR; TCRdb holds only in-frame clones, not every one. The sample comprises over 130,000 clones, 84% of which are singletons, and roughly 3.8% rests with the top ten. Sequencing was carried out using PBMCs or T cells enriched from blood (not recorded which). The chain uses TRBV5-1 and TRBJ2-7, with TRBD2 identical over 12 bases. The receptor was isolated from a man in his fifties or sixties in a cohort exposed to, infected with or recovered from COVID-19 (not recorded which). CDR3 sequence (DNA): TGCGCCAGCAGGTCGACTAGCGGGGGTTCTTCCGAGCAGTACTTC. Its protein is CASRSTSGGSSEQYF.